What follows are 25 T cell receptor beta chains derived from one specimen sequenced in a study of blood T cell repertoires in COVID-19. Sequencing was performed with immunoSEQ multiplex PCR; in TCRdb, only in-frame clones are kept and a portion is missing. The top ten clones hold 1.2% to 1.5% of a sample with 200,000 to 250,000 clones, roughly 88% of them seen once. The sequenced sample consisted of peripheral blood. These receptors all come from a woman between 35 and 50 years old who had recovered from COVID-19.

This clone occurred a few times. The chain carries TRBV5-5 and TRBJ1-5; weak D call: TRBD1 (6 bases). Germline V lookup: CDR1 SGHKS, CDR2 YYEKEE (reference sequence). The CDR3 sequence is 14 residues long. Trimming took off 4 bases at V and 4 bases at J, with 12 bases between the two ends. In DNA, the CDR3 is TGTGCCAGCAGCCCGGGACACTCAAATCAGCCCCAGCATTTT. This sequence encodes CASSPGHSNQPQHF.

The genes are TRBV7-6 and TRBJ2-5; a weak D match, TRBD1 (5 bases). CDR3 length: 15 amino acids. Trimming shortened V by 2 bases and J by 5 bases, and 15 bases separated the two germline ends. Germline V gene sequence: CDR1 SGHVS, CDR2 FNYEAQ. CDR3: CASSLFAGLRETQYF. CDR3 sequence (DNA): TGTGCCAGCAGCTTATTTGCAGGGCTCAGGGAGACCCAGTACTTC.

This chain uses TRBV28 with TRBJ1-4, with 8 bases lining up with TRBD1. This CDR3 contains 14 residues. The trim removed 3 bases at V and 10 bases at J, leaving 7 bases unmatched. CDR1 and CDR2 from the germline V gene are MDHEN and SYDVKM. Written as DNA, the CDR3 is TGTGCCAGCAGTTTGAGGACAGGGAATAGAAAACTGTTTTTT. It yields the protein CASSLRTGNRKLFF.

This rearrangement joins TRBV7-9 to TRBJ2-3; no definite D call. The ends were cut back, 3 bases at V and 3 bases at J, with 13 bases in the middle. Germline-derived CDR1 and CDR2 are SEHNR and FQNEAQ (reference sequence). The CDR3 sequence is 15 residues long. The CDR3 protein is CASSFSGGATDTQYF. DNA of the CDR3: TGTGCCAGCAGCTTTTCTGGTGGAGCAACAGATACGCAGTATTTT.

The V and J genes are TRBV9 and TRBJ2-1; 8 bases fit TRBD1. Germline CDR1 and CDR2: SGDLS and YYNGEE. CDR3 length: 15 residues. V lost 4 bases, J lost 7 bases, and 10 bases stayed unmatched. CDR3 amino acids: CASSPGRDRMNEQFF. The DNA of the CDR3 is TGTGCCAGCAGCCCAGGTCGGGACAGGATGAATGAGCAGTTCTTC. Full variable domain (missing parts from reference TRBV9 and TRBJ2-1): DSGVTQTPKHLITATGQRVTLRCSPRSGDLSVYWYQQSLDQGLQFLIQYYNGEERAKGNILERFSAQQFPDLHSELNLSSLELGDSALYFCASSPGRDRMNEQFFGPGTRLTVL.

V usage is TRBV7-9 and J usage is TRBJ2-3; 9 nucleotides align to TRBD1. With V trimmed by 6 bases and J by 5 bases, 6 bases remained unmatched. CDR1 SEHNR and CDR2 FQNEAQ come from the germline V gene (reference sequence). This CDR3 is 14 amino acids long. CDR3 loop: CASSYGTGLDTQYF. In DNA form, the CDR3 reads TGTGCCAGCAGTTATGGGACAGGGTTAGATACGCAGTATTTT.

This sequence joins TRBV3-1 (or the pseudogene TRBV3-2) and TRBJ2-2; D gene uncertain. CDR1 and CDR2 from the germline V gene are LGHDT and YNNKEL (reference sequence). The CDR3 loop spans 11 amino acids. V lost 10 bases, J lost 4 bases, and 7 bases lay in between. The CDR3 bases are TGTGCCACATCAGTCACCGGGGAGCTGTTTTTT. Its protein is CATSVTGELFF.

This clone was seen a few times. V gene TRBV6-2 or TRBV6-3 combines with J gene TRBJ2-2; weak D call: TRBD1 (6 bases). This CDR3 is built from 15 residues. V lost 2 bases and J lost 5, with 12 bases in between. Germline loops: CDR1 MNHEY, CDR2 SVGEGT. The CDR3 region is CASSYTQGRTGELFF. The CDR3 DNA is TGTGCCAGCAGTTACACGCAGGGGCGTACCGGGGAGCTGTTTTTT.

This clone has more than one count but fewer than ten. This chain uses TRBV9 with TRBJ1-5; a possible D gene is TRBD1 (5 bases). CDR1 and CDR2 (germline): SGDLS, YYNGEE. Between the trimmed V and J ends, which lost 0 bases and 4 bases, there was a span of 8 bases. This CDR3 has 14 amino acids. CDR3 in amino acids: CASSVGAGNQPQHF. CDR3 bases: TGTGCCAGCAGCGTAGGGGCAGGGAATCAGCCCCAGCATTTT. The complete variable domain, with remaining parts taken from reference TRBV9 and TRBJ1-5, reads DSGVTQTPKHLITATGQRVTLRCSPRSGDLSVYWYQQSLDQGLQFLIQYYNGEERAKGNILERFSAQQFPDLHSELNLSSLELGDSALYFCASSVGAGNQPQHFGDGTRLSIL.

The rearrangement joins TRBV6-2 or TRBV6-3 to TRBJ2-7, with 11 positions matching TRBD2. This CDR3 comprises 15 residues. The J segment lost 4 bases and the V segment lost 4 bases, leaving 6 bases of the junction unmatched. The germline CDR1 and CDR2 sequences are MNHEY and SVGEGT. DNA for the CDR3: TGTGCCAGCAGTTTCGCTAGCGGGGGGCCATACGAGCAGTACTTC. Translation gives CASSFASGGPYEQYF.

J is TRBJ1-4 and V is TRBV4-3; 7 bases map to TRBD1. Germline assignment: CDR1 LGHNA and CDR2 YSLEER. V lost 4 bases and J lost 3; bases outside the gene matches: 5. The CDR3 has 15 residues. In DNA, the CDR3 is TGCGCCAGCAGCCCGCTACAGGGGTCTAATGAAAAACTGTTTTTT. Translation: CASSPLQGSNEKLFF.

The chain uses TRBV7-2 and TRBJ2-7, with D possibly TRBD1 on 6 matching bases. Deletions cut 5 bases from V and 3 bases from J, with 14 bases between. Germline V gene sequence: CDR1 SGHTA, CDR2 FQGNSA. This CDR3 region has 14 residues. As DNA, the CDR3 is TGTGCCAGCAGCCTCACAGGGTATGACTACGAGCAGTACTTC. Translated, it gives CASSLTGYDYEQYF.

J is TRBJ2-2 and V is TRBV3-1 (or the pseudogene TRBV3-2); D remains unclear. Germline values: CDR1 LGHDT, CDR2 YNNKEL (reference sequence). V was pared by 4 bases and J by 1 base, with 7 bases between. This CDR3 has 14 amino acids. The CDR3 DNA reads TGTGCCAGCAGCCGTGGCGGGAACACCGGGGAGCTGTTTTTT. Its translation: CASSRGGNTGELFF.

This clone was recorded only once. J is TRBJ1-1 and V is TRBV5-5; D is unresolved. The CDR3 spans 12 residues. With 3 bases removed from V and 8 bases from J, the gap between germline ends came to 11 bases. CDR1 is SGHKS and CDR2 is YYEKEE in the germline V gene (reference sequence). The DNA of the CDR3 is TGTGCCAGCAGCTGGTCGGGAGAAGAAGCTTTCTTT. Protein: CASSWSGEEAFF.

The sample holds a few counts of this clone. This chain connects TRBV27 to TRBJ1-5, with TRBD1 matching 7 bases. The CDR3 length is 14 residues. Germline-derived CDR1 and CDR2 are MNHEY and SMNVEV (reference sequence). J gave up 4 bases and V 5 bases, and 5 bases lay outside the gene matches. CDR3 protein: CASSTRTGNQPQHF. The CDR3 DNA is TGTGCCAGCAGTACCCGGACAGGAAATCAGCCCCAGCATTTT.

The CDR3 region has the DNA TGTGCCAGCAGCGTAGTCCCAGGGGGCTCTTATGAGCAGTTCTTC. Translating it yields CASSVVPGGSYEQFF. The chain joins TRBV9 to TRBJ2-1, with 8 bases lining up with TRBD1. The J segment lost 8 bases and the V segment lost 0 bases, leaving 7 bases of the junction unmatched. Germline V gives CDR1 SGDLS, CDR2 YYNGEE. The CDR3 extends over 15 amino acids.

The rearrangement uses TRBV5-1 and TRBJ2-5, with D hard to call. The CDR3 length is 13 residues. V lost 1 base, J lost 5 bases, and 9 bases lay in between. CDR1 and CDR2 from the germline V gene are SGHRS and YFSETQ. The CDR3: CASSLRLLETQYF. Written as DNA, the CDR3 is TGCGCCAGCAGCTTGCGACTTCTGGAGACCCAGTACTTC.

The gene calls are TRBV5-1 and TRBJ2-5, with D perhaps TRBD2 (5 bases). The germline gives CDR1 SGHRS, CDR2 YFSETQ. V lost 4 bases and J 5 bases, leaving 21 bases between the germline ends. The CDR3 sequence is 16 residues long. This CDR3 reads CASSPGDIPGGETQYF. CDR3 in DNA: TGCGCCAGCAGCCCCGGTGACATTCCTGGCGGGGAGACCCAGTACTTC.

The CDR3 spells CASSDPRGGVNTEAFF. In DNA form, the CDR3 reads TGTGCCAGCAGTGATCCACGCGGGGGGGTTAACACTGAAGCTTTCTTT. The V call is TRBV25-1, the J call TRBJ1-1; D perhaps matches TRBD1 (5 bases). V was cut by 3 bases and J by 2 bases, with 16 bases left in between. The CDR3 runs to 16 residues. CDR1 MGHDK and CDR2 SYGVNS come from the germline V gene.

In its sample, this clone was seen once. V usage is TRBV5-1 and J usage is TRBJ1-2; 9 nucleotides align to TRBD1. This CDR3 comprises 15 residues. CDR1 and CDR2 (germline): SGHRS, YFSETQ. J was trimmed by 5 bases and V by 4 bases; bases with no gene match: 9. The CDR3 region has the DNA TGCGCCAGCAGCAGGGACAGGGCCGACCGTTATGGCTACACCTTC. Amino acids: CASSRDRADRYGYTF.

CDR3 nucleotides: TGCGCCAGCAGCTTTAACGCCGGACAGGCAACTGAAGCTTTCTTT. This codes for CASSFNAGQATEAFF. The J gene is TRBJ1-1, the V gene TRBV5-1, with 7 bases lining up with TRBD1. V was clipped by 2 bases and J by 5 bases; unmatched bases: 9. CDR1 is SGHRS, CDR2 YFSETQ, per germline. The CDR3 contains 15 residues.

The chain links TRBV24-1 to TRBJ1-1; 7 bases map to TRBD1. V was pared by 3 bases and J by 6 bases, with 3 bases of the junction left unmatched. Germline V lookup: CDR1 KGHDR, CDR2 SFDVKD. The CDR3 runs 13 residues. DNA of the CDR3: TGTGCCACCAGTGATAGACAGGGATCTGAAGCTTTCTTT. This translates into CATSDRQGSEAFF.

The rearrangement joins TRBV12-5 to TRBJ1-5; TRBD1 agrees at 7 bases. CDR3 length: 17 residues. Germline V gene sequence: CDR1 LGHNT, CDR2 FRNRAP. The ends lost 2 bases at V and 0 bases at J; junction bases unmatched: 7. CDR3: CASGLQGGTLSNQPQHF. The CDR3 nucleotides read TGTGCTAGTGGTTTGCAGGGGGGCACCCTTAGCAATCAGCCCCAGCATTTT.

This chain connects TRBV11-3 to TRBJ2-1; D is unresolved. With 5 bases removed from V and 10 bases from J, the gap between germline ends came to 18 bases. This CDR3 contains 14 residues. Germline CDR1 SGHNT, CDR2 YENEEA. The CDR3 sequence is CASSPTSPPLEQFF. The CDR3 coding sequence is TGTGCCAGCAGCCCGACAAGTCCGCCCTTGGAGCAGTTCTTC.

The genes are TRBV18 and TRBJ1-5, with TRBD1 as a possible D gene (6 bases). This CDR3 contains 15 residues. V lost 2 bases, J lost 5 bases, and 13 bases lay in between. Germline CDR1 is KGHSH and CDR2 is LQKENI. The CDR3 is CASSPSDREDQPQHF. CDR3 nucleotide sequence: TGTGCCAGCTCACCATCGGACAGAGAAGATCAGCCCCAGCATTTT.